At least ten counts were recorded for the clone carrying this T cell receptor (beta chain). V lost 8 bases and J lost 4, with 14 bases in between. Germline CDR1 is LGHNA and CDR2 is YNFKEQ. The CDR3 spans 14 residues. The sample belongs to a study of regulatory T cells in long-lasting Graves disease. Researchers made TCR beta libraries by using iRepertoire HTBI primers and running Arm-PCR on CDR3 regions. In the authors' workflow: Across the samples, identification revealed fewer than 75 TRBV and 12 to 15 TRBJ segments. TCRdb reanalysed the multiplex PCR reads using MiXCR and keeps one entry per CDR3 protein. The V and J calls, along with clone size, are taken from TCRdb and not from the paper's own processing. The sample carries 450,000 to 650,000 distinct CDR3 sequences, around 15% recorded once. Time point of the sample: newly diagnosed GD, antithyroid drugs for less than 3 months. RNA extracted from PBMCs served as the sequencing template. The diagnosis of Graves' disease used American Thyroid Association guidelines.

This same sample was also taken into another study, of T cells in Graves' hyperthyroidism and ophthalmopathy. This second study notes: The diagnoses drew upon clinical symptoms, serum thyroxine and TRAb, thyroid ultrasound and orbital computed tomography. Separating ophthalmopathy from stable hyperthyroidism was achieved by a 13 V-J model.

The TCR sequence derives from a woman aged 35-60 years with Graves disease. This rearrangement joins TRBV4-2 to TRBJ1-4; D is ambiguous. Sequences were derived from peripheral blood mononuclear cells (PBMCs), sampled at new diagnosis, from a patient treated with antithyroid drugs. This CDR3 is CASGPGYDNEKLFF. CDR3 nucleotides: TGTGCCAGCGGCCCCGGGTATGATAATGAAAAACTGTTTTTT.